This T cell receptor beta chain was recovered during a study of blood T cell repertoires in COVID-19. Study background: Sources were T cells, B-cell-depleted T cells, or PBMCs; the material itself was cDNA or gDNA.

This clone was seen only once. Source study methods: Reference gene primers were amplified, and this amplification served to estimate nucleated cell counts. Assay used: immunoSEQ multiplex PCR; TCRdb lists only in-frame clones, some missing. From that table come the V and J calls and clone size; the DNA was used to work out D and trimming. This sample has roughly 50,000 clones, with roughly 82% found just once. V lost 8 bases, J lost 6 bases, and 16 bases lay in between. Looked up from germline, CDR1 is MNHEY and CDR2 is SVGAGI. This CDR3 is 13 amino acids long. The clonotype originates from a man aged 35 to 55 with acute or convalescent COVID-19. The chain links TRBV6-5 to TRBJ2-5; possibly TRBD1 for D (6 bases). Material: peripheral blood. CDR3 nucleotides: TGTGCCAGCGGCTTTCAAGGGGGAAAGACCCAGTACTTC. Its translation is CASGFQGGKTQYF.